This TCR beta chain was recovered during a study of T cells expressing NK-cell markers. Study context: Repertoire data for TCR beta were derived from sorted T cells (CD3+CD56+NKG2C+, CD3+CD56+NKG2C- and CD3+CD56-NKG2C+). Just one sequenced donor of eight was HCMV-seronegative, while seven were seropositive. General study results and limits: HCMV specificity of expanded NKG2C+ T cell clones remained unclear.

Germline V gives CDR1 SGHDT, CDR2 YYEEEE. CDR3 length: 17 amino acids. A word on this clonotype: Its antigen remains unknown.

From its re-call of the 5' RACE reads, TCRdb lists each CDR3 protein once, without DNA. The table for this sample gives 350,000 to 450,000 distinct CDR3 sequences. The chain has TRBV5-6 and TRBJ2-5; the D call from TCRdb, TRBD2, cannot be confirmed without DNA. The sequence came from a man aged 18 to 70 in good health. The sequencing sample was made of blood T cells: a sorted CD56 or NKG2C T cell subset, CD4+ or CD8+ T cells, or bulk PBMC T cells (not recorded which). CDR3 loop: CASSIILAGEYKETQYF.